This T cell receptor (beta chain) was captured by sequencing in a study of T cell clonality in common variable immunodeficiency. The table came from immunoSEQ multiplex PCR; TCRdb's copy has only in-frame clones and leaves some out. The data show some 38,000 clones, with none appearing a single time. Germline V gives CDR1 SEHNR, CDR2 FQNEAQ (reference sequence). The CDR3 length is 13 residues. Trimming removed 3 bases from V and 3 bases from J, with 8 bases in between. This clone has ten or more counts. The read ends 3 residues early relative to the CDR3; the germline J gene fills the gap. The sequenced sample was peripheral blood mononuclear cells. The rearrangement uses TRBV7-9 and TRBJ1-1; tentatively, D is TRBD1 (6 bases). The receptor was derived from a person aged 18 to 70 in good health. CDR3 region: CASSLDSHTEAFF. CDR3 DNA, as far as it was read: TGTGCCAGCAGCTTGGACAGCCACACTGAA.